The 27 T cell receptor beta chains reported below all come from one sample, sequenced in a study of CD8 T cells in ankylosing spondylitis listed by TCRdb under 2017. These receptors have no known antigen. The library relied on 5' RACE. The sample was run on an Illumina HiSeq 2500. TCRdb reprocessing: public reads trimmed at Q25 with fastp, clones called with MiXCR, in-frame beta chains kept. Duplicate CDR3 protein sequences are folded into a single record with the most common DNA and genes. This sample gives about 540,000 distinct CDR3 sequences in total; about 13% of them show up just once. Under 7.5% of the sample is held by the ten biggest clonotypes. On the study overall, not on this receptor specifically: Blood from ankylosing spondylitis patients appeared to be characterized by a TCR beta motif made up of fewer than ten highly homologous amino acid variants.

Input material: blood, either unsorted or a sorted T cell fraction (not recorded which). Every receptor here comes from a male donor with ankylosing spondylitis.

The chain has TRBV7-9 and TRBJ2-1; D is perhaps TRBD2 (6 bases). The CDR3 spans 16 residues. Trimming cost V 6 bases and J 0 bases, with 15 bases left between them. CDR1 SEHNR and CDR2 FQNEAQ come from the germline V gene (reference sequence). CDR3: CASSPRGSSSYNEQFF. For the CDR3, the DNA is TGTGCCAGCAGTCCGCGGGGCTCCAGCTCCTACAATGAGCAGTTCTTC.

This clonotype was seen a handful of times. This rearrangement joins TRBV27 to TRBJ2-3, with 7 positions matching TRBD1. Germline loops: CDR1 MNHEY, CDR2 SMNVEV (reference sequence). The CDR3 runs to 15 residues. The junction had 9 bases not matched to a gene; V was cut back by 5 bases and J by 4 bases. This CDR3 reads CASSPRQGAADTQYF. The CDR3 nucleotides are TGTGCCAGCAGTCCCCGACAGGGCGCGGCAGATACGCAGTATTTT.

V and J are TRBV3-1 and TRBJ2-1, with 10 bases fitting TRBD1. Germline V gene lookup returns CDR1 LGHDT and CDR2 YNNKEL (reference sequence). The CDR3 totals 15 residues. V was pared by 3 bases and J by 5 bases, with 4 bases of the junction left unmatched. The CDR3 DNA sequence: TGTGCCAGCAGCCACGGACAGGGGGTTAACAATGAGCAGTTCTTC. Translation: CASSHGQGVNNEQFF.

This clonotype was seen a handful of times. J is TRBJ2-1 and V is TRBV10-1, with D maybe TRBD2 (6 bases). The germline V gene has CDR1 WNHNN and CDR2 SYGVQD (reference sequence). CDR3 length: 15 amino acids. Trimming cost V 3 bases and J 0 bases, with 9 bases left between them. The CDR3 region is CASSDETSSYNEQFF. CDR3 bases: TGCGCCAGCAGTGACGAGACTAGCTCCTACAATGAGCAGTTCTTC.

This clonotype was counted a few times. The CDR3 region has the DNA TGTGCCAGCAGCTTAGCGGTGGCGGGGGGCGCGGAGCAGTTCTTC. Translation: CASSLAVAGGAEQFF. This rearrangement joins TRBV11-2 to TRBJ2-1; 8 bases agree with TRBD2. The CDR3 consists of 15 residues. Germline loops: CDR1 SGHAT, CDR2 FQNNGV. The trim removed 1 base at V and 10 bases at J, leaving 9 bases unmatched.

DNA for the CDR3: TGTGCCAGCAGCGTTAAGGGCAGAAAAAGCTCCTACGAGCAGTACGTC. It codes for CASSVKGRKSSYEQYV. This chain uses TRBV9 with TRBJ2-7; D call uncertain. The germline V and J ends were trimmed by 2 bases and 0 bases, with 15 bases remaining between them. The CDR3 totals 16 residues. The germline V gene encodes CDR1 SGDLS and CDR2 YYNGEE.

The table lists this clonotype with many counts. CDR3 coding DNA: TGTGCCAGCCGACCGGCGGGAGCGGGACGTTATGAGCAGTTCTTC. Translation: CASRPAGAGRYEQFF. This sequence joins TRBV28 and TRBJ2-1; TRBD2 agrees at 7 bases. Germline CDR1 MDHEN, CDR2 SYDVKM. Germline trimming cut 8 bases from V and 8 bases from J; bases unmatched to any gene: 15. The CDR3 runs 15 residues.

The sample holds a few counts of this clonotype. V is TRBV3-1 and J is TRBJ1-2; a weak D match, TRBD1 (6 bases). The CDR3 extends over 14 amino acids. Looked up from germline, CDR1 is LGHDT and CDR2 is YNNKEL (reference sequence). V lost 0 bases to trimming and J lost 5 bases, with 10 bases between them. The CDR3 bases are TGTGCCAGCAGCCAAGACCACAGGGTGTATGGCTACACCTTC. It codes for CASSQDHRVYGYTF.

In its sample, this clonotype was seen a few times. V and J are TRBV27 and TRBJ2-7, with 8 bases aligning to TRBD1. The CDR3 is 14 residues long. Germline CDR1 MNHEY, CDR2 SMNVEV (reference sequence). After removal of 6 bases from V and 2 bases from J, the junction contained 6 bases not matched to a gene. The CDR3 protein is CASSRTGWAYEQYF. As DNA, the CDR3 is TGTGCCAGCAGCAGGACAGGGTGGGCCTACGAGCAGTACTTC.

The V call is TRBV20-1, the J call TRBJ2-3; 8 positions agree with TRBD2. The germline CDR1 and CDR2 sequences are DFQATT and SNEGSKA (reference sequence). CDR3 length: 14 residues. V was pared by 3 bases and J by 2 bases, with 4 bases of the junction left unmatched. The CDR3 sequence: CSASVAGNTDTQYF. The CDR3 DNA is TGCAGTGCTAGTGTAGCGGGAAACACAGATACGCAGTATTTT.

This clonotype showed up just a few times. The chain couples TRBV11-1 to TRBJ1-1, with a possible D match to TRBD1 (6 bases). CDR1 is SGHAT and CDR2 is FQDESV in the germline V gene (reference sequence). The V end lost 2 bases, the J end lost 1 base, and 14 bases lay between the germline ends. CDR3 length: 16 amino acids. This chain's CDR3 is CASSLIFGTPNTEAFF. DNA for the CDR3: TGTGCCAGCAGCTTAATTTTCGGGACACCGAACACTGAAGCTTTCTTT.

This clonotype was seen more than once but under ten times. The V gene is TRBV11-1, the J gene TRBJ1-4; 7 bases agree with TRBD1. The CDR3 is 18 residues long. V was pared by 5 bases and J by 0 bases, with 12 bases of the junction left unmatched. Germline V lookup: CDR1 SGHAT, CDR2 FQDESV (reference sequence). This chain's CDR3 is CASSAGTAPLTTNEKLFF. For the CDR3, the DNA is TGTGCCAGCAGCGCCGGGACAGCGCCTCTGACAACTAATGAAAAACTGTTTTTT.

The V and J genes are TRBV11-2 and TRBJ1-4; a weak D match, TRBD1 (5 bases). CDR3 length: 16 amino acids. Trimming cost V 3 bases and J 7 bases, with 18 bases left between them. Germline assignment: CDR1 SGHAT and CDR2 FQNNGV. The chain's CDR3 is CASSLDRDLGSEKLFF. The DNA of the CDR3 is TGTGCCAGCAGCTTGGACCGGGACCTCGGGAGTGAAAAACTGTTTTTT.

The chain couples TRBV5-1 to TRBJ1-2, with TRBD1 matching over 7 bases. Germline V lookup: CDR1 SGHRS, CDR2 YFSETQ. The CDR3 length is 14 residues. V lost 4 bases and J lost 5; bases outside the gene matches: 8. The CDR3 coding sequence is TGCGCCAGCAGCAAGGGGGACAGTCATTATGGCTACACCTTC. It translates to CASSKGDSHYGYTF.

This rearrangement joins TRBV5-1 to TRBJ2-4, with D unresolved. CDR3 length: 12 residues. Trimming cost V 4 bases and J 5 bases, with 7 bases left between them. Per germline, CDR1 SGHRS and CDR2 YFSETQ. CDR3 sequence reads: CASSRGENIQYF. CDR3 in DNA: TGCGCCAGCAGCCGAGGAGAAAACATTCAGTACTTC. Full variable domain (outside the CDR3, taken from reference TRBV5-1 and TRBJ2-4): KAGVTQTPRYLIKTRGQQVTLSCSPISGHRSVSWYQQTPGQGLQFLFEYFSETQRNKGNFPGRFSGRQFSNSRSEMNVSTLELGDSALYLCASSRGENIQYFGAGTRLSVL.

The gene calls are TRBV12-3 or TRBV12-4 and TRBJ2-2; the D gene is possibly TRBD2 (7 bases). The CDR3 is 15 amino acids. Trimming took off 3 bases at V and 8 bases at J, with 16 bases between the two ends. This CDR3 reads CASSFPRGGTGELFF. DNA for the CDR3: TGTGCCAGCAGTTTCCCTAGGGGGGGGACAGGGGAGCTGTTTTTT.

This clonotype was found a few times. J is TRBJ2-1 and V is TRBV10-3, with D unclear. V lost 2 bases and J lost 9, with 8 bases in between. Germline loops: CDR1 ENHRY, CDR2 SYGVKD. There are 12 residues in the CDR3. CDR3 region: CAISELDGEQFF. Here the CDR3 DNA reads TGTGCCATCAGTGAGCTAGACGGTGAGCAGTTCTTC.

This clonotype was recorded once. The V and J genes are TRBV7-9 and TRBJ2-5; D is perhaps TRBD2 (6 bases). The germline V gene has CDR1 SEHNR and CDR2 FQNEAQ (reference sequence). Trimming removed 4 bases at V and 5 bases at J, with 17 bases between. The CDR3 spans 15 residues. The CDR3 sequence: CASSSGTPGGETQYF. The DNA for the CDR3 is TGTGCCAGCAGCTCCGGGACTCCTGGGGGGGAGACCCAGTACTTC.

This clonotype was counted a few times. This chain links TRBV3-1 with TRBJ2-2, with D unresolved. V lost 3 bases and J 4 bases, leaving 6 bases between the germline ends. The CDR3 totals 13 residues. Germline CDR1 reads LGHDT; CDR2 reads YNNKEL (reference sequence). CDR3 DNA sequence: TGTGCCAGCAGCCATACAAGCACCGGGGAGCTGTTTTTT. Translation gives CASSHTSTGELFF.

This clonotype has just a few counts. V is TRBV7-9 and J is TRBJ2-7, with D perhaps being TRBD1 or TRBD2 (7 bases each). The V and J ends lost 9 bases and 3 bases respectively, with 15 bases between them. The CDR3 is 13 residues long. The germline V gene encodes CDR1 SEHNR and CDR2 FQNEAQ (reference sequence). This chain's CDR3 is CASQGGPGYEQYV. DNA for the CDR3: TGTGCCAGTCAGGGGGGGCCAGGCTACGAGCAGTACGTC.

The chain recombines TRBV29-1 with TRBJ1-1; D not resolved. Germline CDR1 and CDR2: SQVTM and ANQGSEA. The V and J ends lost 0 bases and 10 bases respectively, with 15 bases between them. The CDR3 is 13 amino acids. The CDR3 is CSVEDSGGGRAFF. In DNA form, the CDR3 reads TGCAGCGTTGAAGATAGTGGCGGTGGGAGAGCTTTCTTT.

The V and J genes are TRBV6-5 and TRBJ2-2; the D is unclear. The CDR3 loop spans 16 amino acids. V was cut by 1 base and J by 5 bases, with 14 bases left in between. Germline CDR1 reads MNHEY; CDR2 reads SVGAGI. As DNA, the CDR3 is TGTGCCAGCAGTTACTGGGGTGGTTCTGGGACCGGGGAGCTGTTTTTT. Protein product: CASSYWGGSGTGELFF.

The chain employs TRBV15 and TRBJ2-7, with 10 bases identical to TRBD2. The CDR3 sequence is 17 residues long. J lost 4 bases, V lost 0 bases, and 9 bases had no gene match. Germline V gene lookup returns CDR1 LNHNV and CDR2 YYDKDF (reference sequence). CDR3 bases: TGTGCCACCAGCAGAGATGCCCCTAGCGGGAGTTGGTACGAGCAGTACTTC. Translating gives CATSRDAPSGSWYEQYF.

This clonotype came up many times. The chain links TRBV20-1 to TRBJ1-5; possibly TRBD1 for D (5 bases). Trimming removed 5 bases from V and 2 bases from J, with 13 bases in between. The CDR3 contains 14 residues. CDR1 and CDR2 from the germline V gene are DFQATT and SNEGSKA (reference sequence). The CDR3 DNA reads TGCAGTGCTTCCAGGGTTTTGGGCAATCAGCCCCAGCATTTT. This sequence encodes CSASRVLGNQPQHF.

This clonotype was seen a few times. The chain uses TRBV24-1 and TRBJ1-2; D unclear. CDR1 is KGHDR and CDR2 is SFDVKD in the germline V gene. Trimming took 5 bases from V and 2 from J, leaving 14 bases between them. CDR3 length equals 15 residues. Here the CDR3 reads CATSGVEGSNYGYTF. The CDR3 nucleotides are TGTGCCACCAGTGGTGTCGAGGGCTCAAACTATGGCTACACCTTC.

CDR3: CATSYRTGELFF. DNA of the CDR3: TGTGCCACCAGTTACCGCACCGGGGAGCTGTTTTTT. The chain uses TRBV24-1 and TRBJ2-2; D is unresolved. Trimming removed 6 bases from V and 4 bases from J, with 5 bases in between. Looked up from germline, CDR1 is KGHDR and CDR2 is SFDVKD. The CDR3 totals 12 residues.

This clonotype came up many times. The chain uses TRBV5-1 and TRBJ1-4; no clear D. This CDR3 comprises 15 residues. V dropped 0 bases and J dropped 4 bases, with 10 bases sitting between them. Germline V gives CDR1 SGHRS, CDR2 YFSETQ. The CDR3 coding sequence is TGCGCCAGCAGCTTGGGGGATTATCTTAATGAAAAACTGTTTTTT. Amino acid sequence: CASSLGDYLNEKLFF.